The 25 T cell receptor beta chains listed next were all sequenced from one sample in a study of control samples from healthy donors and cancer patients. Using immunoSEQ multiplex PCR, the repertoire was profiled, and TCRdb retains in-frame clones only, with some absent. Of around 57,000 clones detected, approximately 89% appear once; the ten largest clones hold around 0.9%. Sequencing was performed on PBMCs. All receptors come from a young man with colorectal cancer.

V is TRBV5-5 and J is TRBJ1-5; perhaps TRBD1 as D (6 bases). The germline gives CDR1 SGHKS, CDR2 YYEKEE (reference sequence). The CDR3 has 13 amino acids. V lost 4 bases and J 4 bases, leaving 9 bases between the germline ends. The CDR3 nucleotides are TGTGCCAGCAGCCGGACAGTAAATCAGCCCCAGCATTTT. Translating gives CASSRTVNQPQHF.

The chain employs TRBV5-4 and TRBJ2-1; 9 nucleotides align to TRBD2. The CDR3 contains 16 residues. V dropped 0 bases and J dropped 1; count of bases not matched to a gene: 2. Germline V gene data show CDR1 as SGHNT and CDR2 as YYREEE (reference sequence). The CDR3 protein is CASSLGLADSYNEQFF. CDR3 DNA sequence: TGTGCCAGCAGCTTGGGACTAGCGGATTCCTACAATGAGCAGTTCTTC.

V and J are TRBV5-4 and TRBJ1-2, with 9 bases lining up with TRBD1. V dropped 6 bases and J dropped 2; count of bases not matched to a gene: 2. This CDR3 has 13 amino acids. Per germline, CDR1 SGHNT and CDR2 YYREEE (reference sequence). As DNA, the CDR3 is TGTGCCAGCAAGGGGACAGGGAACTATGGCTACACCTTC. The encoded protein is CASKGTGNYGYTF. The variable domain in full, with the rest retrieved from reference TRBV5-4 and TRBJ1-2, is ETGVTQSPTHLIKTRGQQVTLRCSSQSGHNTVSWYQQALGQGPQFIFQYYREEENGRGNFPPRFSGLQFPNYSSELNVNALELDDSALYLCASKGTGNYGYTFGSGTRLTVV.

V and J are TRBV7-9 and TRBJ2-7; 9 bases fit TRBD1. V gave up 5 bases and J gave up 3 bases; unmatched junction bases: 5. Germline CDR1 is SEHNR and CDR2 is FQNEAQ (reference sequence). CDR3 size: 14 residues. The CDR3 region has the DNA TGTGCCAGCAGCCGGACAGGGGATAACTACGAGCAGTACGTC. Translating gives CASSRTGDNYEQYV.

The CDR3 region is CASSLGRVRTDTQYF. In DNA, the CDR3 is TGTGCCAGCAGCTTAGGGAGGGTACGCACAGATACGCAGTATTTT. The rearrangement uses TRBV7-6 and TRBJ2-3, with a weak D call TRBD2 (6 bases). The CDR3 runs 15 residues. The germline V and J ends were trimmed by 1 base and 1 base, with 9 bases remaining between them. CDR1 SGHVS and CDR2 FNYEAQ come from the germline V gene.

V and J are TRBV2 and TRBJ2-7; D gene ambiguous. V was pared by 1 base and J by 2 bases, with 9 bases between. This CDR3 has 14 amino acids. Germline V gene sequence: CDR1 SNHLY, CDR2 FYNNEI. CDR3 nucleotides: TGTGCCAGCAGTGAAGAGAATAGAGCCTACGAGCAGTACGTC. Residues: CASSEENRAYEQYV.

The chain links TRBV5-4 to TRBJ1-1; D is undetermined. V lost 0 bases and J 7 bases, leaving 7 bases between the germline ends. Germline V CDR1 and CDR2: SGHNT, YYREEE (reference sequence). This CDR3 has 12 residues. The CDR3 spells CASSLALGEAFF. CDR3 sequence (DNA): TGTGCCAGCAGCTTGGCCTTAGGTGAAGCTTTCTTT.

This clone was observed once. In nucleotides, the CDR3 is TGCGCCAGCAGCTTGGGGCCGGTAGGCTACGAGCAGTACGTC. This codes for CASSLGPVGYEQYV. The V gene is TRBV5-1, the J gene TRBJ2-7, with unresolved D. The ends were cut back, 0 bases at V and 3 bases at J, with 10 bases in the middle. Germline values: CDR1 SGHRS, CDR2 YFSETQ. There are 14 residues in the CDR3.

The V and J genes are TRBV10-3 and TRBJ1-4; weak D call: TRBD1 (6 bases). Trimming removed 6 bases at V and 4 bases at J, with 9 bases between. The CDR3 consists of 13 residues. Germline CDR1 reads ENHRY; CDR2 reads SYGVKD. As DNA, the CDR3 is TGTGCCATCAGACGGGACAATAATGAAAAACTGTTTTTT. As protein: CAIRRDNNEKLFF.

The DNA for the CDR3 is TGTGCCAGCAGCGTATCTGGGGCTAACTATGGCTACACCTTC. The encoded protein is CASSVSGANYGYTF. The gene calls are TRBV9 and TRBJ1-2; D gene unclear. Germline CDR1 and CDR2: SGDLS and YYNGEE. Between the trimmed V and J ends, which lost 1 base and 0 bases, there was a span of 7 bases. This CDR3 region has 14 residues.

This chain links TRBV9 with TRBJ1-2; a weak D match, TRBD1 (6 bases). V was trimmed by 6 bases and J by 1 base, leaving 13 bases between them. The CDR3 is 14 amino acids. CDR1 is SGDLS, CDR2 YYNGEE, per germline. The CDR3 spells CASKQAGDNYGYTF. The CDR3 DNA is TGTGCCAGCAAGCAGGCAGGGGATAACTATGGCTACACCTTC.

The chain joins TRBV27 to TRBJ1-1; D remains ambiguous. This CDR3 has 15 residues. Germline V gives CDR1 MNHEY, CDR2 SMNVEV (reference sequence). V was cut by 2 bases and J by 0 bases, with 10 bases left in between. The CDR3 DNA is TGTGCCAGCAGTTTAGTGGCAGCGTTGAACACTGAAGCTTTCTTT. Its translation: CASSLVAALNTEAFF.

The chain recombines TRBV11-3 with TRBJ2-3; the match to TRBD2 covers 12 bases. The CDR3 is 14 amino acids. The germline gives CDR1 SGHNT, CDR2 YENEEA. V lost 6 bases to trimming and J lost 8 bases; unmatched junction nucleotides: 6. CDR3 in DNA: TGTGCCAGCAGTTCTAGCGGGGGGGCCCGTACGCAGTATTTT. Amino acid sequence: CASSSSGGARTQYF. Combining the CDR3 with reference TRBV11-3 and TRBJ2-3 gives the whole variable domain EAGVVQSPRYKIIEKKQPVAFWCNPISGHNTLYWYLQNLGQGPELLIRYENEEAVDDSQLPKDRFSAERLKGVDSTLKIQPAELGDSAVYLCASSSSGGARTQYFGPGTRLTVL.

DNA of the CDR3: TGTGCCAGCACGGAGACAGGGGGTTCCTATGGCTACACCTTC. The encoded protein is CASTETGGSYGYTF. The chain joins TRBV2 to TRBJ1-2, with TRBD1 identical over 9 bases. This CDR3 region has 14 residues. CDR1 is SNHLY and CDR2 is FYNNEI in the germline V gene. V trimming: 7 bases; J trimming: 4 bases; junction bases outside the gene matches: 7.

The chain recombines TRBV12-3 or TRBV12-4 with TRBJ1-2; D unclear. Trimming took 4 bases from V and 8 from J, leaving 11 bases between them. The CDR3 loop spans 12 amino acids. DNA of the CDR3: TGTGCCAGCAGTTCGGACCCCTTCGGCTACACCTTC. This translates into CASSSDPFGYTF.

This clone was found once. The CDR3 is CASSFSGGHGTGELFF. In nucleotides, the CDR3 is TGTGCCAGCAGCTTTAGCGGGGGGCACGGGACCGGGGAGCTGTTTTTT. The chain employs TRBV7-9 and TRBJ2-2, with TRBD2 identical over 10 bases. The CDR3 extends over 16 amino acids. The V and J ends lost 3 bases and 5 bases, in that order; junction bases with no gene match: 6. Germline V gene data show CDR1 as SEHNR and CDR2 as FQNEAQ (reference sequence).

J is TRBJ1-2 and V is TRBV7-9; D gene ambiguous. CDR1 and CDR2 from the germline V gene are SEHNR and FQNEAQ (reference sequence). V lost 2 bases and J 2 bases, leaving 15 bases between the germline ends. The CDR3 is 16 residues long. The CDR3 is CASSLSWAGANYGYTF. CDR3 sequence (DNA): TGTGCCAGCAGCTTATCATGGGCAGGAGCGAACTATGGCTACACCTTC. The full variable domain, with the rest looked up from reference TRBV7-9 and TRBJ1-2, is DTGVSQNPRHKITKRGQNVTFRCDPISEHNRLYWYRQTLGQGPEFLTYFQNEAQLEKSRLLSDRFSAERPKGSFSTLEIQRTEQGDSAMYLCASSLSWAGANYGYTFGSGTRLTVV.

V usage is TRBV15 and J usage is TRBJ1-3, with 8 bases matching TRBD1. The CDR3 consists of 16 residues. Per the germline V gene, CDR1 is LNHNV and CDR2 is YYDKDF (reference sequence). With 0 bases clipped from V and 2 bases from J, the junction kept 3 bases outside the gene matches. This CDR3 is CATSREQGAAGNTIYF. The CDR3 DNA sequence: TGTGCCACCAGCAGAGAGCAGGGGGCGGCTGGAAACACCATATATTTT.

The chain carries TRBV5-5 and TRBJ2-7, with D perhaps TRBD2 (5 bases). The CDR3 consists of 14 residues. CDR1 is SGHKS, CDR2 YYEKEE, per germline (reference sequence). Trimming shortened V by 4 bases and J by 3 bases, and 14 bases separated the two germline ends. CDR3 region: CASSLAEESYEQYF. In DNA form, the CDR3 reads TGTGCCAGCAGCCTCGCGGAGGAGAGCTACGAGCAGTACTTC.

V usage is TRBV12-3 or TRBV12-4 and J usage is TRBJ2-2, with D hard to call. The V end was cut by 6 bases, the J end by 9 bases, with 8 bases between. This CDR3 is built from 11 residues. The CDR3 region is CASSAERELFF. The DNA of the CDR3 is TGTGCCAGCAGCGCGGAGAGGGAGCTGTTTTTT.

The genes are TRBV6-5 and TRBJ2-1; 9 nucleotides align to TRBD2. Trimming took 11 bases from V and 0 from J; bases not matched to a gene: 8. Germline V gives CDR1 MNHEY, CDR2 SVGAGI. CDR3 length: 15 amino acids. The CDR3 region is CAGTSSGASYNEQFF. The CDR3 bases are TGTGCCGGGACCTCTAGCGGGGCCTCCTACAATGAGCAGTTCTTC.

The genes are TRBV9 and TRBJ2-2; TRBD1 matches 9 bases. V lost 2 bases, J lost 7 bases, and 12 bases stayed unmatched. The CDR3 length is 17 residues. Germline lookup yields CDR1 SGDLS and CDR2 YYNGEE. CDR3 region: CASSVWAGTGSIGELFF. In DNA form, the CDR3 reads TGTGCCAGCAGCGTTTGGGCCGGGACAGGGAGCATCGGGGAGCTGTTTTTT.

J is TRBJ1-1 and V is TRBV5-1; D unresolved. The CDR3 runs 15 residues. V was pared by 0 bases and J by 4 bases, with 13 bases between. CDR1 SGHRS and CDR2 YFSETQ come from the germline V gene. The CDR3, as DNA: TGCGCCAGCAGCTTGGACGGGTTTGAGGGCACTGAAGCTTTCTTT. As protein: CASSLDGFEGTEAFF.

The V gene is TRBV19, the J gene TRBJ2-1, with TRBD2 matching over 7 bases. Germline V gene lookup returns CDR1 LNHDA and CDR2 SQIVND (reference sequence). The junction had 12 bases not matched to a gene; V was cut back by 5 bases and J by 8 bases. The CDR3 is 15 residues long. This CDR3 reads CASSFGLVGNDEQFF. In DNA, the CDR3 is TGTGCCAGTAGTTTCGGACTAGTGGGGAACGATGAGCAGTTCTTC.

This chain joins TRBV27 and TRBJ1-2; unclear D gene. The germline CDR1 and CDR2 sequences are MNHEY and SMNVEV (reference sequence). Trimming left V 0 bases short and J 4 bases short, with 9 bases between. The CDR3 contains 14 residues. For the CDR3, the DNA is TGTGCCAGCAGTTTATCGTTGGGGAGCTATGGCTACACCTTC. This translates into CASSLSLGSYGYTF.